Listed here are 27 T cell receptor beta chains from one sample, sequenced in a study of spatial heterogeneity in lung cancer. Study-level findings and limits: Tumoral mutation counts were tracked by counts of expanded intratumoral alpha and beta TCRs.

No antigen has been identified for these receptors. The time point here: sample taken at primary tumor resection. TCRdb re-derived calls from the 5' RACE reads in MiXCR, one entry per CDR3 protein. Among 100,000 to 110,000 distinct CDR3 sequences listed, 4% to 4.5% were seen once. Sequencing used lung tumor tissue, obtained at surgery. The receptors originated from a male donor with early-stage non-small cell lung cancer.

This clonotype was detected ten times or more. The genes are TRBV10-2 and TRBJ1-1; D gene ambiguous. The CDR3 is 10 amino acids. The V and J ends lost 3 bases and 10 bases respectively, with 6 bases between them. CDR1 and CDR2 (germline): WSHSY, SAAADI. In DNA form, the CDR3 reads TGCGCCAGCAGTGACGGTATAGCTTTCTTT. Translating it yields CASSDGIAFF.

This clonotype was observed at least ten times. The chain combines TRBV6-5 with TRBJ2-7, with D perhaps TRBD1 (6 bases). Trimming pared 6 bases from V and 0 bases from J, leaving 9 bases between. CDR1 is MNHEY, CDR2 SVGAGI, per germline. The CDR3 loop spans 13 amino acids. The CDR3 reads CASSPTGSYEQYF. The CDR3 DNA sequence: TGTGCCAGCAGCCCGACAGGCTCCTACGAGCAGTACTTC.

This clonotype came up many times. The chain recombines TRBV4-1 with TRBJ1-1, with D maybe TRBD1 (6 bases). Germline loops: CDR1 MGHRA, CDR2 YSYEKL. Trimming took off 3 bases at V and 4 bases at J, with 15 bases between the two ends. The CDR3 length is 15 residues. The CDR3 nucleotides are TGCGCCAGCAGCCAGATGCCGCCAGGGGCCACTGAAGCTTTCTTT. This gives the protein CASSQMPPGATEAFF.

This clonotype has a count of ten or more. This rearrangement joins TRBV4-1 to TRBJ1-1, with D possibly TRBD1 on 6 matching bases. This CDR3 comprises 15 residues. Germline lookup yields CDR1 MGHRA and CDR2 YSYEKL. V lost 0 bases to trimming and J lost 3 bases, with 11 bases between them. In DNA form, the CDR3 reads TGCGCCAGCAGCCAAGATACAGGGATGGACACTGAAGCTTTCTTT. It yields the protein CASSQDTGMDTEAFF.

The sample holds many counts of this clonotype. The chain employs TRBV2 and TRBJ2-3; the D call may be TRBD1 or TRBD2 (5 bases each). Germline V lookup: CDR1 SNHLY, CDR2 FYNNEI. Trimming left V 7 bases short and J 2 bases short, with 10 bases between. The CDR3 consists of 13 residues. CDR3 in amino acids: CASMRGNTDTQYF. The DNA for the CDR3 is TGTGCCAGCATGAGGGGTAACACAGATACGCAGTATTTT.

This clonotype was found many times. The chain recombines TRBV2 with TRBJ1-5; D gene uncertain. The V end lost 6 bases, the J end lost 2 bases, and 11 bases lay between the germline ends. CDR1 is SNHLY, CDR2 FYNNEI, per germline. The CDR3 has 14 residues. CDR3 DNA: TGTGCCAGCAGCAGAGAGAGAGGCAATCAGCCCCAGCATTTT. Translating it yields CASSRERGNQPQHF.

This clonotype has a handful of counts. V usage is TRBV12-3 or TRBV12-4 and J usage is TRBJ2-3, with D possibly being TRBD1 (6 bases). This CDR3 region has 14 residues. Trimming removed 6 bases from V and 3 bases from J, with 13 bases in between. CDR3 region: CASRPGTTTDTQYF. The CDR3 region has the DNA TGTGCCAGCAGACCCGGGACAACTACAGATACGCAGTATTTT.

In nucleotides, the CDR3 is TGTGCCAGCAGCTTGGGGGGTACGGCTAATCAGCCCCAGCATTTT. Translation gives CASSLGGTANQPQHF. The V call is TRBV5-4, the J call TRBJ1-5; no definite D call. This CDR3 comprises 15 residues. Germline V lookup: CDR1 SGHNT, CDR2 YYREEE (reference sequence). Trimming removed 0 bases at V and 4 bases at J, with 11 bases between.

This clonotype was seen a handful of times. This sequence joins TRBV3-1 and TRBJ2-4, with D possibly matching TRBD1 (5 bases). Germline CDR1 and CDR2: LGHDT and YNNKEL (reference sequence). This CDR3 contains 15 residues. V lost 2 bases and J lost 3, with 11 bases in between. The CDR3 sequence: CASSQTTAFKNIQYF. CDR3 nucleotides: TGTGCCAGCAGCCAAACGACAGCATTCAAAAACATTCAGTACTTC. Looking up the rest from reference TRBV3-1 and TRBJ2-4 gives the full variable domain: DTAVSQTPKYLVTQMGNDKSIKCEQNLGHDTMYWYKQDSKKFLKIMFSYNNKELIINETVPNRFSPKSPDKAHLNLHINSLELGDSAVYFCASSQTTAFKNIQYFGAGTRLSVL.

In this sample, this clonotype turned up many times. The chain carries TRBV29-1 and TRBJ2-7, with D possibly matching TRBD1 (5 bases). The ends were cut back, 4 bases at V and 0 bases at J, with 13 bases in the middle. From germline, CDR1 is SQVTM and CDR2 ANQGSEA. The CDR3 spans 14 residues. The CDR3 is CSVALGDSSYEQYF. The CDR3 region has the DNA TGCAGCGTTGCGTTAGGCGACAGCTCCTACGAGCAGTACTTC.

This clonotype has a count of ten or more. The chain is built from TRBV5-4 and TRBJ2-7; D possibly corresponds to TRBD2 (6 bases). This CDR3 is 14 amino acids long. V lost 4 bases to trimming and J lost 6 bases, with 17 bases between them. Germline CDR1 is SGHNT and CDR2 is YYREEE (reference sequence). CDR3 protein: CASSHPGSGVEQYF. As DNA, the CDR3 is TGTGCCAGCAGCCATCCAGGGTCGGGGGTCGAGCAGTACTTC.

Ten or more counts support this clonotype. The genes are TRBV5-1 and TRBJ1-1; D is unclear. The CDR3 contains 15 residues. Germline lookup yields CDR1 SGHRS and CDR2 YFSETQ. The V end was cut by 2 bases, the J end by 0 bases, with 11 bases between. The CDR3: CASSFGRSLNTEAFF. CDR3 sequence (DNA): TGCGCCAGCAGCTTTGGCCGATCCCTGAACACTGAAGCTTTCTTT.

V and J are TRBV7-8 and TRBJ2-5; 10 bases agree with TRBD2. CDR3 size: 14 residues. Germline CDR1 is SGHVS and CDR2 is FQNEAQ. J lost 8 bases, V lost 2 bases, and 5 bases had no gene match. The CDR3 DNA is TGTGCCAGCAGCTTACAAGCGGGAGGGGGAACCCAGTACTTC. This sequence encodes CASSLQAGGGTQYF.

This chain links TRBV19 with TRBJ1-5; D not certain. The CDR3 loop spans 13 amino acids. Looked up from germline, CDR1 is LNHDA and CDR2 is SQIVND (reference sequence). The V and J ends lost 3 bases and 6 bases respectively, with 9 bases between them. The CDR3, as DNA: TGTGCCAGTAGTATGGCAGTCGGTCAGCCCCAGCATTTT. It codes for CASSMAVGQPQHF.

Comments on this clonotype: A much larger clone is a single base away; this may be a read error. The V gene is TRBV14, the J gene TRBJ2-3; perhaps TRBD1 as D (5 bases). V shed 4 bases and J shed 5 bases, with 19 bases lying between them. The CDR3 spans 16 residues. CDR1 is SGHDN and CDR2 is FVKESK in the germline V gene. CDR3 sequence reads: CASSRKGATRIDTQYF. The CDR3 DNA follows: TGTGCCAGCAGCCGTAAAGGGGCCACTCGCATAGATACGCAGTATTTT.

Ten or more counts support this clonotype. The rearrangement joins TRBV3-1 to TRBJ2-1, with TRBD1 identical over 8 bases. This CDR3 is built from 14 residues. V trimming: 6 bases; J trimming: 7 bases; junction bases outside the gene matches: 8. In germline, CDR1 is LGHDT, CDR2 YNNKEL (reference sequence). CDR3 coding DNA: TGTGCCAGCAGGGGAACTGACAGGGGTAATGAGCAGTTCTTC. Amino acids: CASRGTDRGNEQFF.

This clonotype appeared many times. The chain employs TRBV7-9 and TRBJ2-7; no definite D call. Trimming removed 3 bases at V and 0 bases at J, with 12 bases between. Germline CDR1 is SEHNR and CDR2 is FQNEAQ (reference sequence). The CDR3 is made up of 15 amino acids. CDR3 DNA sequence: TGTGCCAGCAGCTTTGGGGTTGTCAACTCCTACGAGCAGTACTTC. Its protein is CASSFGVVNSYEQYF.

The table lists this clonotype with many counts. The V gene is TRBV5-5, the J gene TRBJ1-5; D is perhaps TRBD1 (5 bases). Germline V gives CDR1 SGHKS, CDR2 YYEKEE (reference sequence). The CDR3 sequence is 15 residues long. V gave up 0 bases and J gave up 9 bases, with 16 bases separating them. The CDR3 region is CASSLGLQDGAPQHF. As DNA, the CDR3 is TGTGCCAGCAGCTTGGGACTTCAGGACGGGGCGCCCCAGCATTTT.

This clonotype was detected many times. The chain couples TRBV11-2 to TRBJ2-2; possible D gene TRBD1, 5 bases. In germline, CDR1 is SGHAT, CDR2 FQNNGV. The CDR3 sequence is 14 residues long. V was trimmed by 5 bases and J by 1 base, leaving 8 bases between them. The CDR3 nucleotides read TGTGCCAGCAGCCCAGGACAGAACACCGGGGAGCTGTTTTTT. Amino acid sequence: CASSPGQNTGELFF.

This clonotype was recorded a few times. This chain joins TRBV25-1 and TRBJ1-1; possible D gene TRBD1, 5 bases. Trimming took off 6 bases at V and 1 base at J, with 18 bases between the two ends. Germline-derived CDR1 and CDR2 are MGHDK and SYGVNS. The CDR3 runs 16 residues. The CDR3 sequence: CASRGRRDGRNTEAFF. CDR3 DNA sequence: TGTGCCAGCAGAGGACGTCGGGACGGCAGGAACACTGAAGCTTTCTTT.

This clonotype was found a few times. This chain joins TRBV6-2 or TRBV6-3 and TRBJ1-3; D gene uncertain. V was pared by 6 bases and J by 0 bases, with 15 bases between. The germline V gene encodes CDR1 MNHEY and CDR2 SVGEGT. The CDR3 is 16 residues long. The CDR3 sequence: CASRSRGESSGNTIYF. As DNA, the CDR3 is TGTGCCAGCAGGTCCCGGGGAGAAAGCTCTGGAAACACCATATATTTT.

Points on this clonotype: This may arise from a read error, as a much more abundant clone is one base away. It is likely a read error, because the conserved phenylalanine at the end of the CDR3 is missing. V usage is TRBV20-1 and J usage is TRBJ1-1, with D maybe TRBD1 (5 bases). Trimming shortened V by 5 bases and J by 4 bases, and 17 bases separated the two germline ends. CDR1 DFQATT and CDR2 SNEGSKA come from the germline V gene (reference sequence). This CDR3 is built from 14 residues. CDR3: CSAGNGGSGTEAFL. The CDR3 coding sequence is TGCAGTGCTGGAAACGGGGGTTCGGGCACTGAAGCTTTCTTA.

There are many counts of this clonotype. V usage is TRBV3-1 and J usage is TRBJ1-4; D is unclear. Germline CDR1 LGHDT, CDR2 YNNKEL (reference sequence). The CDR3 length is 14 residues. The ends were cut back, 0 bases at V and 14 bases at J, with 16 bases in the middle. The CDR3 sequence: CASSQDSLGGGLFF. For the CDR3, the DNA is TGTGCCAGCAGCCAAGACAGCTTAGGCGGAGGTCTGTTTTTT.

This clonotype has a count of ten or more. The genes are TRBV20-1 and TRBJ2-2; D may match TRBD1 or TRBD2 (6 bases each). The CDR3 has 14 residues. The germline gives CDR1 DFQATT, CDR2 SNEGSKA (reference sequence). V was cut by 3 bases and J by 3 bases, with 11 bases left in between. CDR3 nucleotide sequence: TGCAGTGCTAGTGCCGGGGGCGACACCGGGGAGCTGTTTTTT. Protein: CSASAGGDTGELFF.

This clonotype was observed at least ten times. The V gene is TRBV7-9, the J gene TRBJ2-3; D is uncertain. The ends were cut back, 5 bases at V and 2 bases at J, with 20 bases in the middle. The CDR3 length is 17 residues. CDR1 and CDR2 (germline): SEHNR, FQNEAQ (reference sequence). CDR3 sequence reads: CASSLSRDDFVTDTQYF. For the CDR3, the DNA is TGTGCCAGCAGCCTTTCACGCGACGATTTCGTCACAGATACGCAGTATTTT. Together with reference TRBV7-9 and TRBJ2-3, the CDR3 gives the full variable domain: DTGVSQNPRHKITKRGQNVTFRCDPISEHNRLYWYRQTLGQGPEFLTYFQNEAQLEKSRLLSDRFSAERPKGSFSTLEIQRTEQGDSAMYLCASSLSRDDFVTDTQYFGPGTRLTVL.

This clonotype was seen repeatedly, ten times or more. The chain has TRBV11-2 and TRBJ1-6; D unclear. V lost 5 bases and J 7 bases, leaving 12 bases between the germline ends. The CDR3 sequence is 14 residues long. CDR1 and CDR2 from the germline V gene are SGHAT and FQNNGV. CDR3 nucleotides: TGTGCCAGCAGCCCGTCGGGAAGAAATTCACCCCTCCACTTT. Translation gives CASSPSGRNSPLHF.

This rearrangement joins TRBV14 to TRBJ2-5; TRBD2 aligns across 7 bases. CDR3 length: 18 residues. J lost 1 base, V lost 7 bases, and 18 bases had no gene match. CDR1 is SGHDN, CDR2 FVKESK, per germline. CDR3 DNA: TGTGCCAGCATACCTCGGCGGCGAGCGGGAAATCCCCAAGAGACCCAGTACTTC. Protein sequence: CASIPRRRAGNPQETQYF.